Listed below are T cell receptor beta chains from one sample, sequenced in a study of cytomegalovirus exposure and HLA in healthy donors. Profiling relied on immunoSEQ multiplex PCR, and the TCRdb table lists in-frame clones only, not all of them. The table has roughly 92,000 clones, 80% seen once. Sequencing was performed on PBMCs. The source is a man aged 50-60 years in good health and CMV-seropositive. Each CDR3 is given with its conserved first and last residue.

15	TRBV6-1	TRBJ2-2	CASGIAGLRTGELFF
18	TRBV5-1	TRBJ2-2	CASSLAGVAGVNTGELFF
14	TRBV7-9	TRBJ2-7	CSSTDKISSYEQYF
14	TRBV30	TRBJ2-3	CAWSRRQGTDTQYF
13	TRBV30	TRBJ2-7	CAWSVRLAHEQYF
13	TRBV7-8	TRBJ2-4	CASSWGQANIQYF
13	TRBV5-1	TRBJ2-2	CASSLAETGELFF
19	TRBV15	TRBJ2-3	CATGRRPTTLFGLTDTQYF
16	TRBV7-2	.	CASSLVGLAGGHEQYF
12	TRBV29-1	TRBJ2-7	CSVTGPGYEQYF
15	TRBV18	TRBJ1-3	CASPLFPGSGNTIYF
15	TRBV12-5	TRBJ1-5	CASGSGQGTDQPQHF
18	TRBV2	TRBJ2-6	CASSDAQVGLAGANVLTF
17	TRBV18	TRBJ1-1	CASSPASLRYPNTEAFF
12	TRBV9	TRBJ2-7	CASSSTGNEQYF
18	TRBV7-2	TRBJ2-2	CASSLRSGRSINTGELFF
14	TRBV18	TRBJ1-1	CASSSGGLNTEAFF
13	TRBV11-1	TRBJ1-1	CASSLSRNTEAFF
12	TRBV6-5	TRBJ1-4	CASRQGGEKLFF
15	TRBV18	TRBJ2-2	CASSIRTVEAGELFF
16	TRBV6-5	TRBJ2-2	CASSYSAGAATGELFF
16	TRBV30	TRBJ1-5	CAWSVREWGTNQPQHF
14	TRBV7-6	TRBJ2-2	CASREAGNTGELFF
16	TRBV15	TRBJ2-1	CATSRGGLAAYNEQFF
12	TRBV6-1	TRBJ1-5	CASSLDNQPQHF
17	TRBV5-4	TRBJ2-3	CASSSPPLAGDGHTQYF
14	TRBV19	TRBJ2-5	CASSTLAGVETQYF
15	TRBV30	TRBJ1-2	CAWSVRTRVNYGYTF
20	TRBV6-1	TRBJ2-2	CASSECLVLSSPYTGDELFF
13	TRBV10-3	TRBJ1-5	CAISATGGQPQHF
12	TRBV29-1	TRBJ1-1	CSVERGSREAFF
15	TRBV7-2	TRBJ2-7	CASSLVSSGAYEQYF
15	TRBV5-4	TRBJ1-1	CASSSGGHPNTEAFF
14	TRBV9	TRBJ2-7	CASSLTGLPYEQYF
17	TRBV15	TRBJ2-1	CATSRDRSLAGANEQFF
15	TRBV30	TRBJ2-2	CAWSVPQGVTGELFF
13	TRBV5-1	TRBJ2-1	CASSRDRGNEQFF
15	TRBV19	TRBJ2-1	CASSKTSASYNEQFF
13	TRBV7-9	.	CASSLSLAGEQYF
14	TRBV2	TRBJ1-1	CASSAGTGYPEAFF
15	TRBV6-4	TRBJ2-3	CASSPTSGRPDTQYF
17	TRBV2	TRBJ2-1	CASSTPRGRESRNEQFF